The sequence of this T cell receptor (beta chain) was determined in a study of blood T cell repertoires in COVID-19. Across the whole study: Specimens from acute and convalescent COVID-19 originated in the United States, Italy and Spain.

In the original processing: Using reference gene primer amplification, nucleated cell counts were estimated. Sequencing was performed with immunoSEQ multiplex PCR; in TCRdb, only in-frame clones are kept and a portion is missing. The DNA was the basis for D and trimming; V, J and clone size are from that table. The sample consists of a few hundred thousand clones, approximately 88% of them appearing once. The CDR3 extends over 14 amino acids. Germline-derived CDR1 and CDR2 are SGHNT and YYREEE (reference sequence). V was pared by 4 bases and J by 2 bases, with 12 bases between. Sequencing was performed on peripheral blood. V gene TRBV5-4 combines with J gene TRBJ1-2; D is ambiguous. This sequence originates from a woman aged 50 to 65 with COVID-19, enrolled during active disease. CDR3 DNA sequence: TGTGCCAGCAGCCCTGGCGGGCGGAACTATGGCTACACCTTC. Translation: CASSPGGRNYGYTF.